This T cell receptor beta chain is from a study of Graves' ophthalmopathy and Graves' hyperthyroidism. About the study: There was a collection of peripheral blood at initial diagnosis, before any treatment. Study results and caveats: Separation of ophthalmopathy from stable hyperthyroidism was achieved by a 13-signature model, at about 91% sensitivity and roughly 77% specificity.

The authors defined stable hyperthyroidism as no ophthalmopathy within 18 months of follow-up. Amplification targeted the TCR beta CDR3 regions, with RNA transcripts as the source material. Second-round multiplex PCR came after first-round RT-PCR with HTBI primers. In TCRdb, the multiplex PCR reads were re-called with MiXCR into one record per CDR3 protein. Here the sample spans over 15,000 distinct CDR3 sequences, 46% being singletons. The trim removed 5 bases at V and 4 bases at J, leaving 8 bases unmatched. This CDR3 comprises 15 residues. Per the germline V gene, CDR1 is LNHNV and CDR2 is YYDKDF (reference sequence). In regard to this clonotype: Antigen unknown.

This receptor was identified in a woman aged 40 to 50 with stable Graves' hyperthyroidism. Sequencing was performed on peripheral blood. The genes are TRBV15 and TRBJ1-5; 7 bases agree with TRBD1. The CDR3 bases are TGTGCCACCAGCGGGGGGACAGCCCAAAATCAGCCCCAGCATTTT. It translates to CATSGGTAQNQPQHF.